The clone carrying this T cell receptor beta chain was seen many times. These data belong to a study of T cells after yellow fever vaccination. V lost 4 bases and J lost 2, with 16 bases in between. This CDR3 contains 15 residues. Germline values: CDR1 SGDLS, CDR2 YYNGEE. TCRdb recomputed calls from the 5' RACE reads with MiXCR, one row per CDR3 protein. The sample has nearly 45,000 distinct CDR3 sequences; 6.8% are singletons. This receptor was identified in a man aged 25-45 years who received the YFV17D yellow fever vaccine. The sample here was CD8+ T cells not binding an NS4B(214-222) dextramer, sorted from PBMCs, taken 45 days after the yellow fever booster vaccination. The chain employs TRBV9 and TRBJ2-7, with a weak D call TRBD1 (6 bases). The CDR3 sequence is CASSSGGGFTYEQYF. The CDR3, as DNA: TGTGCCAGCAGCTCTGGGGGCGGGTTCACCTACGAGCAGTACTTC.